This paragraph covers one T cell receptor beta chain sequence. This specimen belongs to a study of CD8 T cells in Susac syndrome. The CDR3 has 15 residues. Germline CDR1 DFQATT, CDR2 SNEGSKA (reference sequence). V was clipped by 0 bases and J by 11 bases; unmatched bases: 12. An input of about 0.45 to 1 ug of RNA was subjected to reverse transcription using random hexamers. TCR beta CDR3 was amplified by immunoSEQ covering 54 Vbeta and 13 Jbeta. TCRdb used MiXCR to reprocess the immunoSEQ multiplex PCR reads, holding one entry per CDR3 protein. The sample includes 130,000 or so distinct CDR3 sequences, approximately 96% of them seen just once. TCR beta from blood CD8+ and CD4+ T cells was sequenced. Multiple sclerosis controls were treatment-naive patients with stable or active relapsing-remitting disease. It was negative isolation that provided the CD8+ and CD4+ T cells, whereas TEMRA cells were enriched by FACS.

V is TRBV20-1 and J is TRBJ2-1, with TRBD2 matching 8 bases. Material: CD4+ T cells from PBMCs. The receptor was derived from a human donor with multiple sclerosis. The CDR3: CSARDQLGERGKQFF. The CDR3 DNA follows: TGCAGTGCTAGAGATCAACTCGGGGAGCGGGGGAAGCAGTTCTTC.